The clone carrying this T cell receptor (beta chain) has only one observation. Its antigen is currently unknown. The trim removed 3 bases at V and 5 bases at J, leaving 7 bases unmatched. The CDR3 loop spans 15 amino acids. Germline CDR1 SGDLS, CDR2 YYNGEE. Time point meaning: week 5, during vaccination. Each vaccine dose was 300 ug of mutant IDH1 20-mer peptide, with topical imiquimod. These data originate in a study of a mutant IDH1 vaccine in newly diagnosed glioma. Using immunoSEQ multiplex PCR, the repertoire was profiled, and TCRdb retains in-frame clones only, with some absent. The sample includes tens of thousands of clones, 91% of them seen just once. Whole-study results and caveats: Pseudoprogression seemed unrelated to changes in top peripheral T cell clonotypes.

The sequenced sample was PBMCs, obtained from a glioma patient whose treatment included an IDH1 peptide vaccine. The chain links TRBV9 to TRBJ2-5, with 10 bases aligning to TRBD2. This sequence originates from a woman aged 45-60 years with glioma. DNA for the CDR3: TGTGCCAGCAGCGCCTGGGTGACTAGCGGGGAGACCCAGTACTTC. Its translation is CASSAWVTSGETQYF.